Sequencing of this T cell receptor (beta chain) was carried out in a study of blood T cell repertoires in COVID-19. Study at large: The cDNA or gDNA used as material had been derived from T cells, B-cell-depleted T cells, or PBMCs.

The germline CDR1 and CDR2 sequences are MDHEN and SYDVKM. The CDR3 runs 16 residues. V shed 7 bases and J shed 6 bases, with 24 bases lying between them. Under the authors' procedure: By means of reference gene primer amplification, nucleated cell counts were estimated. The table came from immunoSEQ multiplex PCR; TCRdb's copy has only in-frame clones and leaves some out. V and J calls and clone size are copied from that table; D and trimming were computed from the DNA. The data contain approximately 360,000 clones, 90% of them singletons. The sample comprised peripheral blood. The chain employs TRBV28 and TRBJ1-1; tentatively, D is TRBD1 (6 bases). This clonotype originated in a man aged 18 to 35 with active or convalescent COVID-19. The CDR3 is CASTIQGQGRGSEAFF. CDR3 DNA: TGTGCCAGCACCATCCAGGGTCAGGGGCGAGGGTCTGAAGCTTTCTTT.